The source of this TCR beta chain is a study of OX40 agonist ivuxolimab in advanced cancers. At the level of the study: Participants averaged roughly 57 years of age (range roughly 23 to 79) and were under 90% male.

Produced via immunoSEQ multiplex PCR; TCRdb's table is partial and in-frame only. The repertoire holds tens of thousands of clones, 90% to 95% seen once, with more than 14% in the top ten. The CDR3 is 16 amino acids. Per germline, CDR1 MNHNS and CDR2 SASEGT. Trimming at V came to 2 bases and at J to 3 bases, leaving 3 bases not matched to a gene. Enrollment shut out patients with autoimmune disease history or systemic immunosuppression. Comments on this clone: What it binds is unknown.

General study points: With doses of 0.1 to 3.0 mg/kg, CD4+ and CD8+ blood T cells had undergone clonal expansion by week 6.

Sequenced material: CD4+ or CD8+ T cells sorted from blood, taken in a trial of the OX40 agonist ivuxolimab. The clonotype comes from an adult with an advanced solid tumor such as melanoma, head and neck, liver or kidney cancer. This chain links TRBV6-1 with TRBJ2-3; 12 nucleotides agree with TRBD2. CDR3 in DNA: TGTGCCAGCAGTGAACCTAGCGGGAGGGGGACAGATACGCAGTATTTT. The encoded protein is CASSEPSGRGTDTQYF.